Each of the 27 T cell receptor beta chains below was sequenced from the same sample in a study of blood T cell repertoires in COVID-19. TCRdb keeps only in-frame clones here, not all; method: immunoSEQ multiplex PCR. This sample carries about 140,000 clones, around three quarters of them seen once, and the ten largest clones take 8.6%. The sample comprised peripheral blood. The source of these receptors is a man in his fifties with active or convalescent COVID-19.

The rearrangement joins TRBV19 to TRBJ1-6; 10 nucleotides match TRBD1. V was clipped by 4 bases and J by 9 bases; unmatched bases: 9. In germline, CDR1 is LNHDA, CDR2 SQIVND (reference sequence). The CDR3 has 16 residues. CDR3 region: CASSTSRQGAVSPLHF. The CDR3 bases are TGTGCCAGTAGTACTTCCCGACAGGGGGCTGTTTCACCCCTCCACTTT.

This chain uses TRBV4-2 with TRBJ2-1; 12 nucleotides match TRBD2. The V and J ends lost 6 bases and 10 bases, in that order; junction bases with no gene match: 7. This CDR3 comprises 14 residues. Per the germline V gene, CDR1 is LGHNA and CDR2 is YNFKEQ. The CDR3 coding sequence is TGTGCCAGCAGTCCTAGCGGGAGGGCCCAAGAGCAGTTCTTC. Translation: CASSPSGRAQEQFF.

The V gene is TRBV28, the J gene TRBJ2-7; 8 positions agree with TRBD1. This CDR3 spans 14 amino acids. The junction had 8 bases not matched to a gene; V was cut back by 5 bases and J by 5 bases. Germline V gives CDR1 MDHEN, CDR2 SYDVKM. DNA for the CDR3: TGTGCCAGCAGTCCGGGACAGGCTTGGGACGAGCAGTACTTC. As protein: CASSPGQAWDEQYF.

The chain recombines TRBV5-1 with TRBJ2-5; D unresolved. Germline CDR1 reads SGHRS; CDR2 reads YFSETQ. V dropped 0 bases and J dropped 2 bases, with 11 bases sitting between them. CDR3 size: 15 residues. The CDR3 loop is CASSLEQIKQETQYF. The CDR3 DNA is TGCGCCAGCAGCTTGGAACAGATTAAACAAGAGACCCAGTACTTC.

The genes are TRBV7-3 and TRBJ1-2, with a weak D call TRBD1 (5 bases). The germline gives CDR1 SGHTA, CDR2 FQGTGA. The CDR3 covers 14 residues. The germline V and J ends were trimmed by 3 bases and 7 bases, with 15 bases remaining between them. The CDR3 bases are TGTGCCAGCAGCTTGGGGAGGGGCGCGGGTGGCTACACCTTC. This codes for CASSLGRGAGGYTF.

The V gene is TRBV5-4, the J gene TRBJ2-7; D might be TRBD1 (6 bases). The CDR3 loop spans 14 amino acids. The V end was cut by 2 bases, the J end by 1 base, with 10 bases between. Germline CDR1 reads SGHNT; CDR2 reads YYREEE (reference sequence). The CDR3 nucleotides are TGTGCCAGCAGCTTAGGACAGAAGTCCTACGAGCAGTACTTC. Its translation is CASSLGQKSYEQYF. Using reference TRBV5-4 and TRBJ2-7 for the parts outside the CDR3, the full variable domain is ETGVTQSPTHLIKTRGQQVTLRCSSQSGHNTVSWYQQALGQGPQFIFQYYREEENGRGNFPPRFSGLQFPNYSSELNVNALELDDSALYLCASSLGQKSYEQYFGPGTRLTVT.

The chain recombines TRBV19 with TRBJ2-2, with D possibly being TRBD1 (6 bases). This CDR3 has 15 amino acids. Germline V gives CDR1 LNHDA, CDR2 SQIVND (reference sequence). The V and J ends lost 3 bases and 3 bases respectively, with 11 bases between them. CDR3 in amino acids: CASSITGSHTGELFF. The CDR3 DNA sequence: TGTGCCAGTAGTATCACAGGGTCCCACACCGGGGAGCTGTTTTTT.

V is TRBV13 and J is TRBJ2-1; D is undetermined. CDR3 length: 13 residues. Between the trimmed V and J ends, which lost 4 bases and 13 bases, there was a span of 17 bases. Germline V gives CDR1 PRHDT, CDR2 FYEKMQ (reference sequence). CDR3 sequence (DNA): TGTGCCAGCAGCTCCTACTACACAATGAGACAGTTCTTC. It specifies CASSSYYTMRQFF.

V and J are TRBV27 and TRBJ2-1, with no clear D. In germline, CDR1 is MNHEY, CDR2 SMNVEV (reference sequence). The CDR3 has 13 amino acids. The germline V and J ends were trimmed by 5 bases and 0 bases, with 5 bases remaining between them. The CDR3 nucleotides read TGTGCCAGCAGTCCCCTCTCCTACAATGAGCAGTTCTTC. This gives the protein CASSPLSYNEQFF.

V usage is TRBV3-1 (or the pseudogene TRBV3-2) and J usage is TRBJ1-5, with D possibly matching TRBD1 (5 bases). Germline assignment: CDR1 LGHDT and CDR2 YNNKEL (reference sequence). The V gene lost 4 bases and the J gene lost 4 bases, with 14 bases spanning the gap. The CDR3 extends over 15 amino acids. For the CDR3, the DNA is TGTGCCAGCAGCCCTGAGACTGGGGGGAATCAGCCCCAGCATTTT. Translation gives CASSPETGGNQPQHF.

The chain uses TRBV2 and TRBJ2-7; TRBD1 aligns across 10 bases. Trimming took 11 bases from V and 0 from J; bases not matched to a gene: 4. The CDR3 covers 13 residues. From germline, CDR1 is SNHLY and CDR2 FYNNEI. The CDR3: CAEGQGSSYEQYF. The CDR3, as DNA: TGTGCCGAGGGACAGGGGAGCTCCTACGAGCAGTACTTC.

V and J are TRBV11-2 and TRBJ1-4, with D maybe TRBD1 (6 bases). Germline V gene lookup returns CDR1 SGHAT and CDR2 FQNNGV. The CDR3 is 15 amino acids. Trimming took off 2 bases at V and 8 bases at J, with 15 bases between the two ends. The CDR3 here is CASSLLRRGGEKLFF. The CDR3 nucleotides are TGTGCCAGCAGCTTATTACGCAGAGGGGGAGAAAAACTGTTTTTT.

The gene calls are TRBV18 and TRBJ1-4, with TRBD1 matching over 10 bases. The CDR3 is made up of 15 amino acids. The trim removed 3 bases at V and 7 bases at J, leaving 5 bases unmatched. Germline CDR1 reads KGHSH; CDR2 reads LQKENI. CDR3 in DNA: TGTGCCAGCTCACCGCGGGACAGGGGATCTGAAAAACTGTTTTTT. Translation gives CASSPRDRGSEKLFF.

CDR3 in amino acids: CATSADSGREAGELFF. For the CDR3, the DNA is TGTGCCACCAGTGCCGATAGCGGGAGGGAGGCCGGGGAGCTGTTTTTT. V gene TRBV24-1 combines with J gene TRBJ2-2, with TRBD2 matching over 11 bases. Germline-derived CDR1 and CDR2 are KGHDR and SFDVKD. The CDR3 sequence is 16 residues long. V was pared by 5 bases and J by 6 bases, with 7 bases of the junction left unmatched.

Only one count was recorded for this clone. This rearrangement joins TRBV29-1 to TRBJ2-5; D not certain. The CDR3 spans 12 residues. CDR1 is SQVTM, CDR2 ANQGSEA, per germline. V lost 3 bases and J 2 bases, leaving 7 bases between the germline ends. The CDR3 sequence: CSVEWSQETQYF. The CDR3 nucleotides are TGCAGCGTTGAGTGGAGTCAAGAGACCCAGTACTTC.

The J gene is TRBJ1-2, the V gene TRBV27; 8 nucleotides agree with TRBD1. V lost 2 bases to trimming and J lost 5 bases; unmatched junction nucleotides: 7. CDR1 MNHEY and CDR2 SMNVEV come from the germline V gene (reference sequence). CDR3 length equals 15 residues. CDR3 protein: CASSLRQGALYGYTF. The CDR3 DNA reads as TGTGCCAGCAGTTTACGGCAGGGGGCACTTTATGGCTACACCTTC.

The V gene is TRBV5-1, the J gene TRBJ2-7; 9 bases fit TRBD2. The junction had 5 bases not matched to a gene; V was cut back by 4 bases and J by 3 bases. The CDR3 spans 14 residues. Germline CDR1 SGHRS, CDR2 YFSETQ. CDR3 protein: CASSNPTSGYEQYF. CDR3 nucleotide sequence: TGCGCCAGCAGCAACCCGACTAGCGGCTACGAGCAGTACTTC.

The chain couples TRBV19 to TRBJ1-1; 10 nucleotides align to TRBD1. There are 13 residues in the CDR3. Germline V gene data show CDR1 as LNHDA and CDR2 as SQIVND (reference sequence). The junction had 3 bases not matched to a gene; V was cut back by 10 bases and J by 1 base. The CDR3 nucleotides read TGTGCCACCAGACAGGGGGCGAACACTGAAGCTTTCTTT. It specifies CATRQGANTEAFF.

This chain uses TRBV3-1 (or the pseudogene TRBV3-2) with TRBJ2-3, with D possibly being TRBD2 (6 bases). V lost 0 bases to trimming and J lost 3 bases, with 10 bases between them. CDR1 is LGHDT, CDR2 YNNKEL, per germline (reference sequence). The CDR3 is 15 amino acids. CDR3 protein: CASSQEAGLTDTQYF. DNA for the CDR3: TGTGCCAGCAGCCAAGAAGCGGGTTTAACAGATACGCAGTATTTT.

The chain carries TRBV19 and TRBJ1-4, with TRBD1 matching 10 bases. V lost 4 bases to trimming and J lost 4 bases; unmatched junction nucleotides: 3. Germline assignment: CDR1 LNHDA and CDR2 SQIVND (reference sequence). CDR3 length equals 15 residues. CDR3 nucleotide sequence: TGTGCCAGTAGTACGCGGACAGGGGGTAATGAAAAACTGTTTTTT. As protein: CASSTRTGGNEKLFF.

This chain joins TRBV5-1 and TRBJ1-1; no definite D call. Germline V CDR1 and CDR2: SGHRS, YFSETQ. The CDR3 runs 17 residues. The V gene lost 1 base and the J gene lost 2 bases, with 18 bases spanning the gap. The CDR3 nucleotides are TGCGCCAGCAGCTTGCTTGGGGAGCTGGCACTAAACACTGAAGCTTTCTTT. It translates to CASSLLGELALNTEAFF.

The chain has TRBV4-2 and TRBJ1-6; the D is unclear. The V gene lost 1 base and the J gene lost 7 bases, with 11 bases spanning the gap. The germline gives CDR1 LGHNA, CDR2 YNFKEQ. The CDR3 sequence is 15 residues long. The CDR3: CASSQAMGGNSPLHF. The DNA of the CDR3 is TGTGCCAGCAGCCAAGCAATGGGAGGGAATTCACCCCTCCACTTT.

This rearrangement joins TRBV11-2 to TRBJ1-1; D unresolved. The CDR3 has 14 amino acids. Trimming removed 1 base from V and 7 bases from J, with 13 bases in between. Per the germline V gene, CDR1 is SGHAT and CDR2 is FQNNGV. This CDR3 reads CASSLAGGAGEAFF. CDR3 sequence (DNA): TGTGCCAGCAGCTTAGCAGGAGGCGCCGGTGAAGCTTTCTTT.

The J gene is TRBJ1-6, the V gene TRBV15; D might be TRBD1 (6 bases). The CDR3 contains 14 residues. Germline V gene data show CDR1 as LNHNV and CDR2 as YYDKDF (reference sequence). The V end was cut by 3 bases, the J end by 9 bases, with 12 bases between. The CDR3 bases are TGTGCCACCAGCAGGCCGGGACAACTTTCACCCCTCCACTTT. It codes for CATSRPGQLSPLHF.

The chain couples TRBV19 to TRBJ1-5; the match to TRBD1 covers 7 bases. This CDR3 is 13 amino acids long. The ends lost 7 bases at V and 4 bases at J; junction bases unmatched: 4. Looked up from germline, CDR1 is LNHDA and CDR2 is SQIVND (reference sequence). In nucleotides, the CDR3 is TGTGCCAGTACCCCAGGGGGGAATCAGCCCCAGCATTTT. Amino acid sequence: CASTPGGNQPQHF.

This chain links TRBV9 with TRBJ2-1; 10 nucleotides match TRBD2. CDR3 length: 15 residues. Germline CDR1 reads SGDLS; CDR2 reads YYNGEE. V trimming: 4 bases; J trimming: 3 bases; junction bases outside the gene matches: 4. CDR3 sequence reads: CASSITSGIYNEQFF. The CDR3 DNA sequence: TGTGCCAGCAGCATAACTAGCGGGATCTACAATGAGCAGTTCTTC. The full variable domain, with the rest looked up from reference TRBV9 and TRBJ2-1, is DSGVTQTPKHLITATGQRVTLRCSPRSGDLSVYWYQQSLDQGLQFLIQYYNGEERAKGNILERFSAQQFPDLHSELNLSSLELGDSALYFCASSITSGIYNEQFFGPGTRLTVL.

This chain uses TRBV3-1 (or the pseudogene TRBV3-2) with TRBJ1-1; D unclear. This CDR3 is 12 amino acids long. V lost 7 bases and J lost 1, with 7 bases in between. Germline CDR1 LGHDT, CDR2 YNNKEL (reference sequence). The CDR3 coding sequence is TGTGCCAGCAAGGAGGAGAACACTGAAGCTTTCTTT. Translation: CASKEENTEAFF.